This T cell receptor (beta chain) derives from a study of early T cells in non-severe SARS-CoV-2 infection. Study observations and caveats: VDJdb-based annotation leaned toward anti-spike CD8 responses and missed private and CD4 specificities.

In the library, individual cDNA molecules carried attached unique molecular identifiers. TCRdb processed the 5' RACE reads anew with MiXCR; each CDR3 protein has one entry. The sample contains approximately 69,000 distinct CDR3 sequences, around 12% of which appear only once. To note about this clonotype: What it binds is not known.

The CDR3 is 13 residues long. CDR1 and CDR2 (germline): SGHTA, FQGNSA. V lost 1 base, J lost 5 bases, and 8 bases lay in between. The J gene is TRBJ2-5, the V gene TRBV7-2; no definite D call. This TCR was recovered from an adult who was a healthcare worker with PCR-confirmed SARS-CoV-2 infection or an uninfected control (not recorded which). The starting material was whole blood, obtained at baseline. CDR3 bases: TGTGCCAGCAGCTTAGTTCTTGGCGAGACCCAGTACTTC. It encodes CASSLVLGETQYF.